A selection of T cell receptor beta chains follows, all from one sample in a study of spatial heterogeneity in lung cancer. MiXCR was run by TCRdb on the 5' RACE reads, yielding one entry per CDR3 protein. Of tens of thousands of distinct CDR3 sequences listed, approximately 5.6% were seen once; the top ten hold 20% to 30%. The specimen comprised PBMCs, sampled at surgery. The receptors were gathered from a female donor with early-stage non-small cell lung cancer. The CDR3 runs from the conserved cysteine through the conserved F or W. Each record gives: J gene, D gene, CDR3 length, V gene, clone size, CDR3 DNA, CDR3 protein. D genes are given only for firm matches. Size is stated for part of the rows, as once, few or many counts, or as a class when the clone is expanded.

j_gene: TRBJ1-6; d_gene: TRBD1; len: 14; v_gene: TRBV5-5; abundance: few; CDR3nt: TGTGCCAGCAGCTCACAGACAGGGATATCACCCCTCCACTTT; CDR3aa: CASSSQTGISPLHF
j_gene: TRBJ2-7; d_gene: TRBD1; len: 13; v_gene: TRBV2; abundance: .; CDR3nt: TGTGCCAGCAGACCGACAGGGGGAGGCGAGCAGTACTTC; CDR3aa: CASRPTGGGEQYF
j_gene: TRBJ2-7; d_gene: .; len: 12; v_gene: TRBV6-2/TRBV6-3; abundance: .; CDR3nt: TGTGCCAGCAGTCGAGACTCCTACGAGCAGTACTTC; CDR3aa: CASSRDSYEQYF
j_gene: TRBJ1-6; d_gene: .; len: 15; v_gene: TRBV11-2; abundance: many; CDR3nt: TGTGCCAGCAGCTCGAATGGGGCTTATAATTCACCCCTCCACTTT; CDR3aa: CASSSNGAYNSPLHF
j_gene: TRBJ1-1; d_gene: .; len: 13; v_gene: TRBV19; abundance: few; CDR3nt: TGTGCCAGTAGTAGACAGTTGAACACTGAAGCTTTCTTT; CDR3aa: CASSRQLNTEAFF
j_gene: TRBJ2-1; d_gene: .; len: 13; v_gene: TRBV5-1; abundance: many; CDR3nt: TGCGCCAGCAGCGTGCAGGCAAACAATGAGCAGTTCTTC; CDR3aa: CASSVQANNEQFF
j_gene: TRBJ2-2; d_gene: .; len: 16; v_gene: TRBV7-6; abundance: .; CDR3nt: TGTGCCAGCAGCTTAGGTGTCAGGAAGAACACCGGGGAGCTGTTTTTT; CDR3aa: CASSLGVRKNTGELFF
j_gene: TRBJ2-7; d_gene: .; len: 13; v_gene: TRBV19; abundance: many; CDR3nt: TGTGCCAGTAGTATAGAGGCCGGCTACGAGCAGTACTTC; CDR3aa: CASSIEAGYEQYF
j_gene: TRBJ1-1; d_gene: .; len: 15; v_gene: TRBV7-6; abundance: few; CDR3nt: TGTGCCAGCAGCTTAGTAGTGGTAGGGAACACTGAAGCTTTCTTT; CDR3aa: CASSLVVVGNTEAFF
j_gene: TRBJ2-3; d_gene: TRBD2; len: 16; v_gene: TRBV19; abundance: many; CDR3nt: TGTGCCAGTAGTCTACTAGCGGGGGGCCGCACAGATACGCAGTATTTT; CDR3aa: CASSLLAGGRTDTQYF
j_gene: TRBJ1-1; d_gene: .; len: 15; v_gene: TRBV10-1; abundance: few; CDR3nt: TGCGCCAGCAGTGAGGATCAGAGAATGAACACTGAAGCTTTCTTT; CDR3aa: CASSEDQRMNTEAFF
j_gene: TRBJ2-2; d_gene: .; len: 15; v_gene: TRBV7-3; abundance: many; CDR3nt: TGTGCCAGCAGCGGTACAGGGACCCGGGGCGGGGAGCTGTTTTTT; CDR3aa: CASSGTGTRGGELFF
j_gene: TRBJ1-5; d_gene: .; len: 13; v_gene: TRBV20-1; abundance: .; CDR3nt: TGCAGTGCTACCATAGGTAGCAATCAGCCCCAGCATTTT; CDR3aa: CSATIGSNQPQHF
j_gene: TRBJ2-1; d_gene: .; len: 16; v_gene: TRBV7-9; abundance: many; CDR3nt: TGTGCCAGCAGCTTAGCCGAGGGGATTAGGTACAATGAGCAGTTCTTC; CDR3aa: CASSLAEGIRYNEQFF
j_gene: TRBJ2-1; d_gene: TRBD2; len: 15; v_gene: TRBV2; abundance: .; CDR3nt: TGTGCCAGCAGTGCAGGCAGCGGGGTCTACAATGAGCAGTTCTTC; CDR3aa: CASSAGSGVYNEQFF
j_gene: TRBJ1-2; d_gene: .; len: 13; v_gene: TRBV28; abundance: many; CDR3nt: TGTGCCAGCAGCCGTACCTTGGGGAGGCAGCAGGGGTTC; CDR3aa: CASSRTLGRQQGF
j_gene: TRBJ2-5; d_gene: .; len: 16; v_gene: TRBV20-1; abundance: many; CDR3nt: TGCAGTGCTGCGCCATTGGATCGGTCGGGGCAAGAGACCCAGTACTTC; CDR3aa: CSAAPLDRSGQETQYF
j_gene: TRBJ2-3; d_gene: .; len: 15; v_gene: TRBV6-4; abundance: .; CDR3nt: TGTGCCAGCAGTGAAGTCCAGGGTCGCACAGATACGCAGTATTTT; CDR3aa: CASSEVQGRTDTQYF
j_gene: TRBJ2-1; d_gene: TRBD2; len: 16; v_gene: TRBV2; abundance: many; CDR3nt: TGTGCCAGCAGTCTAGCGGGGGGGAGCTCCTACAATGAGCAGTTCTTC; CDR3aa: CASSLAGGSSYNEQFF
j_gene: TRBJ1-2; d_gene: .; len: 15; v_gene: TRBV3-1; abundance: .; CDR3nt: TGTGCCAGCAGCCACCGCGGCAGTTTCGGATCCGGCTACACCTTC; CDR3aa: CASSHRGSFGSGYTF
j_gene: TRBJ2-3; d_gene: .; len: 12; v_gene: TRBV20-1; abundance: many; CDR3nt: TGCAGTGCTACCGGTAGCACAGATACGCAGTATTTT; CDR3aa: CSATGSTDTQYF
j_gene: TRBJ1-5; d_gene: TRBD1; len: 15; v_gene: TRBV30; abundance: medium-sized; CDR3nt: TGTGCCTGGAGCCCACTGAGGGGGCTCGGTCAGCCCCAGCATTTT; CDR3aa: CAWSPLRGLGQPQHF
j_gene: TRBJ2-3; d_gene: .; len: 17; v_gene: TRBV7-3; abundance: few; CDR3nt: TGTGCCAGCAGCCCCGACGGGCGAATTGCTAGCACAGATACGCAGTATTTT; CDR3aa: CASSPDGRIASTDTQYF
j_gene: TRBJ2-6; d_gene: .; len: 16; v_gene: TRBV20-1; abundance: many; CDR3nt: TGCAGTGCTAGAGGGCAGGGAGCTGCTGGGGCCAACGTCCTGACTTTC; CDR3aa: CSARGQGAAGANVLTF
j_gene: TRBJ2-7; d_gene: .; len: 13; v_gene: TRBV20-1; abundance: many; CDR3nt: TGCAGTGCTCAGGGGACTGACTCCTACGAGCAGTACTTC; CDR3aa: CSAQGTDSYEQYF
j_gene: TRBJ2-5; d_gene: .; len: 15; v_gene: TRBV2; abundance: .; CDR3nt: TGTGCCAGCAGCCCCAATATGGGGACCCAAGAGACCCAGTACTTC; CDR3aa: CASSPNMGTQETQYF
j_gene: TRBJ2-7; d_gene: TRBD1; len: 13; v_gene: TRBV6-5; abundance: few; CDR3nt: TGTGCCAGCCGGGACAGGGGGGAGGACGAGCAGTACTTC; CDR3aa: CASRDRGEDEQYF
j_gene: TRBJ1-6; d_gene: TRBD1; len: 15; v_gene: TRBV6-4; abundance: few; CDR3nt: TGTGCCAGCAGCGCCGTGGGACAGGGGAATTCACCCCTCCACTTT; CDR3aa: CASSAVGQGNSPLHF